This is a list of T cell receptor beta chains from one sample in a study of blood T cell repertoires in COVID-19. Sequencing was performed with immunoSEQ multiplex PCR; in TCRdb, only in-frame clones are kept and a portion is missing. The sample has 200,000 or so clones, 85% to 90% seen once. The sample taken for sequencing was PBMCs or T cells enriched from blood (not recorded which). These receptor sequences come from a young woman in a cohort exposed to, infected with or recovered from COVID-19 (not recorded which). Both conserved end residues are part of each CDR3. A D gene is named only where the DNA matches it firmly. For some rows the clone size is stated as once, few or many, or as a class when expanded; others skip it.

clone size	V gene	D gene	J gene	CDR3 DNA	CDR3 protein
once	TRBV5-1	TRBD1	TRBJ2-7	TGCGCCAGCAGCCCCCTACAGGGGAGCTCCTACGAGCAGTACTTC	CASSPLQGSSYEQYF
.	TRBV4-1	TRBD2	TRBJ2-3	TGCGCCAGCAGCCAACCCACTAGCGGGGGGGCGTTCGGCACAGATACGCAGTATTTT	CASSQPTSGGAFGTDTQYF
few	TRBV5-1	.	TRBJ1-2	TGCGCCAGCAGCTTGGGGGCAGGCGAGGGCGGCTACACCTTC	CASSLGAGEGGYTF
.	TRBV18	TRBD1	TRBJ2-1	TGTGCCAGCTCACCGGACAGGGTAGAGCAGTTCTTC	CASSPDRVEQFF
.	TRBV7-8	.	TRBJ1-4	TGTGCCAGCAGCCCCCGGAGGACAACTAATGAAAAACTGTTTTTT	CASSPRRTTNEKLFF
few	TRBV25-1	.	TRBJ2-6	TGTGCCAGCAGTGTCTACAGGGTCTCTGGGGCCAACGTCCTGACTTTC	CASSVYRVSGANVLTF
.	TRBV5-6	TRBD1	TRBJ1-5	TGTGCCAGCAGGGTACAGGGGGCGAGCAATCAGCCCCAGCATTTT	CASRVQGASNQPQHF
.	TRBV3-1/TRBV3-2	.	TRBJ1-2	TGTGCCAGCAGCCAAACGGGGGGCTACACCTTC	CASSQTGGYTF
.	TRBV7-3	.	TRBJ2-6	TGTGCCAGCAGATTCCGTGGGGCCAACGTCCTGACTTTC	CASRFRGANVLTF
.	TRBV28	TRBD1	TRBJ2-5	TGTGCCAGCAGTCTTCAAACCGGGACAGGGTTAGGGGAGACCCAGTACTTC	CASSLQTGTGLGETQYF
.	TRBV28	TRBD1	TRBJ1-5	TGTGCCAGCAGTTCAGGACAGGGAGGCAATCAGCCCCAGCATTTT	CASSSGQGGNQPQHF
.	TRBV19	.	TRBJ2-2	TGTGCCAGTAGTATGAGGGCGGGGTGGACCGGGGAGCTGTTTTTT	CASSMRAGWTGELFF
.	TRBV7-9	.	TRBJ1-1	TGTGCCAGCAGTAGAGGGTACCTGGCCACTGAAGCTTTCTTT	CASSRGYLATEAFF
.	TRBV10-1	TRBD1	TRBJ2-1	TGCGCCAGCAGCGCATGGACAGGGGGGTATGAGCAGTTCTTC	CASSAWTGGYEQFF
.	TRBV19	.	TRBJ2-5	TGTGCCAGTACCTCCCACCGGGGGGCTTTAGAGACCCAGTACTTC	CASTSHRGALETQYF
.	TRBV9	.	TRBJ1-2	TGTGCCAGCAGCCGAGGGGGATTCGATGGCTACACCTTC	CASSRGGFDGYTF
.	TRBV5-6	TRBD1	TRBJ1-5	TGTGCCAGCAGCTTCAGGGGGAGCAATCAGCCCCAGCATTTT	CASSFRGSNQPQHF
.	TRBV11-2	TRBD1	TRBJ1-4	TGTGCCAGCAGCCTCGCCGGGACAGTCTATGAAAAACTGTTTTTT	CASSLAGTVYEKLFF
.	TRBV20-1	TRBD2	TRBJ2-7	TGCAGTGCTAGTCGGACTAGCGAGCTCGAGCAGTACTTC	CSASRTSELEQYF
.	TRBV9	TRBD2	TRBJ2-2	TGTGCCAGCAGTCGACTAGCGGGAGGGGCCGGGGAGCTGTTTTTT	CASSRLAGGAGELFF
.	TRBV19	.	TRBJ1-2	TGTGCCAGTAGTATGGGGCGGAAATCTTATGGCTACACCTTC	CASSMGRKSYGYTF
.	TRBV27	TRBD1	TRBJ1-1	TGTGCCAGCAGCCGCACAGGGGCGAACACTGAAGCTTTCTTT	CASSRTGANTEAFF
.	TRBV19	.	TRBJ1-5	TGTGCCAGTAGTTTGAGCAATAATCAGCCCCAGCATTTT	CASSLSNNQPQHF
.	TRBV24-1	TRBD1	TRBJ1-2	TGTGCCACCAGTGATCCGGGACAGGGGCCCGATGGCTACACCTTC	CATSDPGQGPDGYTF
.	TRBV7-9	.	TRBJ1-1	TGTGCCAGCGGAGGGTGGGCGAATACTGAAGCTTTCTTT	CASGGWANTEAFF
.	TRBV7-8	.	TRBJ2-1	TGTGCCAGCAGTCTCGCCGTAGCGGCCCGAGAGCAGTTCTTC	CASSLAVAAREQFF
.	TRBV5-6	TRBD1	TRBJ2-5	TGTGCCAGCAGCTTGTCCCTCACAGGGGAAGGTTGGGAGACCCAGTACTTC	CASSLSLTGEGWETQYF
few	TRBV7-3	.	TRBJ2-2	TGTGCCAGCAGCCAGGGGACATGGTTAGCGAACACCGGGGAGCTGTTTTTT	CASSQGTWLANTGELFF
.	TRBV6-5	.	TRBJ1-2	TGTGCCAGCAGTTTAGGGGGATCTAACTATGGCTACACCTTC	CASSLGGSNYGYTF
.	TRBV27	TRBD2	TRBJ2-2	TGTGCCAGCAGTTTACTTAGCGGGGGGGCGTACAACGGGGAGCTGTTTTTT	CASSLLSGGAYNGELFF
.	TRBV6-5	.	TRBJ1-1	TGTGCCAGCAAACCACAGGGACGGGACACTGAAGCTTTCTTT	CASKPQGRDTEAFF
.	TRBV7-2	.	TRBJ1-2	TGTGCCAGCAGCAACGACCGGGAGCAAGGCTACACCTTC	CASSNDREQGYTF
.	TRBV6-4	.	TRBJ2-1	TGTGCCAGCAGTGCAAGCGGGTCCTACAATGAGCAGTTCTTC	CASSASGSYNEQFF
.	TRBV2	.	TRBJ1-3	TGTGCCAGCAGTGACCTGGGAAACACCATATATTTT	CASSDLGNTIYF
.	TRBV29-1	.	TRBJ2-3	TGCAGCGTTGAAGACGGGGGCAGGGGGTCAGATACGCAGTATTTT	CSVEDGGRGSDTQYF
once	TRBV12-3/TRBV12-4	.	TRBJ1-1	TGTGCCAGCAGCCAGGGGATGAACACTGAAGCTTTCTTT	CASSQGMNTEAFF
.	TRBV18	TRBD1	TRBJ1-2	TGTGCCAGCTCACCCGGGACAGGGGGCCACTATGGCTACACCTTC	CASSPGTGGHYGYTF
.	TRBV5-5	.	TRBJ1-6	TGTGCCAGTTCCCAGGGTTGGGATAATTCACCCCTCCACTTT	CASSQGWDNSPLHF
once	TRBV7-3	TRBD2	TRBJ2-1	TGTGCCAGCAGCTTACTAGCGGGAGGGCCGAATGAGCAGTTCTTC	CASSLLAGGPNEQFF
once	TRBV11-3	.	TRBJ1-1	TGTGCCAGCAGCCCAGGGCGGGGGCTCCCGAACACTGAAGCTTTCTTT	CASSPGRGLPNTEAFF
.	TRBV5-1	.	TRBJ2-3	TGCGCCAGCAGCTTGGACAGGGTATCAGATACGCAGTATTTT	CASSLDRVSDTQYF